The 25 T cell receptor beta chains below were found in one sample sequenced in a study of T cells after yellow fever vaccination. TCRdb redid the calling of the 5' RACE reads with MiXCR, one entry per CDR3 protein. The sample holds 80,000 to 100,000 distinct CDR3 sequences; around 9.8% are singletons and the top ten take around 17%. The sequencing used CD8+ T cells not binding an NS4B(214-222) dextramer, sorted from PBMCs, collected approximately 16 days after the first yellow fever vaccination. These receptor sequences come from a young man who received the YFV17D yellow fever vaccine.

This clonotype was observed a few times. The chain couples TRBV7-2 to TRBJ2-5; possibly TRBD1 or TRBD2 for D (5 bases each). The germline gives CDR1 SGHTA, CDR2 FQGNSA. V shed 5 bases and J shed 5 bases, with 18 bases lying between them. The CDR3 sequence is 15 residues long. The CDR3 reads CASSERGPNGETQYF. CDR3 DNA sequence: TGTGCCAGCAGCGAACGGGGACCGAATGGGGAGACCCAGTACTTC.

This clonotype was observed a handful of times. The gene calls are TRBV4-2 and TRBJ2-6, with D possibly matching TRBD1 (6 bases). V was pared by 2 bases and J by 0 bases, with 8 bases between. Germline V gene data show CDR1 as LGHNA and CDR2 as YNFKEQ. CDR3 length: 16 residues. Written as DNA, the CDR3 is TGTGCCAGCAGCCAAAACAGGGTCTCTGGGGCCAACGTCCTGACTTTC. It yields the protein CASSQNRVSGANVLTF.

The chain is built from TRBV4-2 and TRBJ1-3; no definite D call. The V gene lost 3 bases and the J gene lost 0 bases, with 6 bases spanning the gap. Germline values: CDR1 LGHNA, CDR2 YNFKEQ. CDR3 length equals 14 residues. In DNA form, the CDR3 reads TGTGCCAGCAGCCAGGACCTCTCTGGAAACACCATATATTTT. Protein product: CASSQDLSGNTIYF.

V gene TRBV15 combines with J gene TRBJ1-5; no reliable D call. Trimming took 0 bases from V and 1 from J, leaving 10 bases between them. CDR3 length: 16 residues. Germline lookup yields CDR1 LNHNV and CDR2 YYDKDF (reference sequence). This CDR3 reads CATSRDRMESNQPQHF. CDR3 bases: TGTGCCACCAGCAGAGATAGGATGGAGAGCAATCAGCCCCAGCATTTT.

This clonotype was seen many times. The V call is TRBV2, the J call TRBJ2-1; D remains unclear. Trimming pared 0 bases from V and 8 bases from J, leaving 8 bases between. Germline CDR1 reads SNHLY; CDR2 reads FYNNEI. This CDR3 spans 13 amino acids. CDR3 coding DNA: TGTGCCAGCAGTGAAGCGGTAAACGATGAGCAGTTCTTC. It is translated as CASSEAVNDEQFF.

This clonotype was seen a few times. The V gene is TRBV15, the J gene TRBJ1-5, with D tentatively TRBD1 (5 bases). The V end lost 0 bases, the J end lost 4 bases, and 10 bases lay between the germline ends. Germline CDR1 is LNHNV and CDR2 is YYDKDF (reference sequence). The CDR3 covers 15 residues. The CDR3 loop reads CATSRDRAINQPQHF. CDR3 sequence (DNA): TGTGCCACCAGCAGAGACAGGGCCATTAATCAGCCCCAGCATTTT.

This clonotype was seen ten or more times. The CDR3 region has the DNA TGTGCCAGCAGCTTAGAAACTCCCACAGATACGCAGTATTTT. This encodes CASSLETPTDTQYF. The rearrangement joins TRBV11-2 to TRBJ2-3; no clear D. V lost 0 bases to trimming and J lost 2 bases, with 6 bases between them. The CDR3 covers 14 residues. Germline-derived CDR1 and CDR2 are SGHAT and FQNNGV. Supplemented by reference TRBV11-2 and TRBJ2-3, the full variable domain reads EAGVAQSPRYKIIEKRQSVAFWCNPISGHATLYWYQQILGQGPKLLIQFQNNGVVDDSQLPKDRFSAERLKGVDSTLKIQPAKLEDSAVYLCASSLETPTDTQYFGPGTRLTVL.

J is TRBJ2-2 and V is TRBV27, with 8 bases fitting TRBD2. The CDR3 extends over 14 amino acids. Germline V gene lookup returns CDR1 MNHEY and CDR2 SMNVEV (reference sequence). With V trimmed by 7 bases and J by 8 bases, 9 bases remained unmatched. CDR3 protein: CASKRGLLEGELFF. CDR3 DNA: TGTGCCAGCAAGCGGGGGCTTCTCGAAGGGGAGCTGTTTTTT.

A single count supports this clonotype. A junction boundary mismatches the germline segment, possibly from a read error. J is TRBJ1-2 and V is TRBV27; D uncertain. The CDR3 contains 13 residues. CDR1 and CDR2 from the germline V gene are MNHEY and SMNVEV (reference sequence). CDR3 protein: CASSSEANFGYTF. CDR3 coding DNA: TGTGCCAGCAGTTCAGAAGCTAACTTTGGCTACACCTTC.

This clonotype was observed a handful of times. As DNA, the CDR3 is TGTGCCAGCAGTTCCGGGACAGGCTGGTCACCCCTCCACTTT. Translating gives CASSSGTGWSPLHF. The chain recombines TRBV6-5 with TRBJ1-6; TRBD1 agrees at 8 bases. Trimming removed 4 bases from V and 10 bases from J; junction bases left unmatched: 6. CDR3 length: 14 residues. Germline V gives CDR1 MNHEY, CDR2 SVGAGI.

This clonotype was counted a few times. This chain joins TRBV21-1 and TRBJ2-1; the DNA was not compared with TRBD2, the D call given in the table. TRBV21-1 counts as a pseudogene. The CDR3 contains 20 residues. The CDR3 region has the DNA TGTGCCAGCAGCAAGGAAATCGATTTGAGTGGTAGCGGGGGTTACAATGAGCAGTTCTTC. Amino acid sequence: CASSKEIDLSGSGGYNEQFF.

The CDR3 loop is CASSLGTGSGWLADTQYF. The DNA of the CDR3 is TGTGCCAGCAGCTTAGGGACAGGGAGTGGTTGGTTGGCAGATACGCAGTATTTT. The chain combines TRBV11-2 with TRBJ2-3; 8 bases match TRBD1. Germline CDR1 is SGHAT and CDR2 is FQNNGV. V lost 1 base to trimming and J lost 4 bases; unmatched junction nucleotides: 13. The CDR3 totals 18 residues.

The table lists this clonotype with a few counts. V usage is TRBV7-6 and J usage is TRBJ2-1, with D hard to call. V was trimmed by 0 bases and J by 0 bases, leaving 6 bases between them. CDR1 SGHVS and CDR2 FNYEAQ come from the germline V gene. This CDR3 region has 15 residues. The CDR3: CASSLAGFSYNEQFF. The CDR3 nucleotides are TGTGCCAGCAGCTTAGCGGGCTTCTCCTACAATGAGCAGTTCTTC.

The V gene is TRBV18, the J gene TRBJ2-2, with D tentatively TRBD1 (6 bases). Germline CDR1 reads KGHSH; CDR2 reads LQKENI. Between the trimmed V and J ends, which lost 6 bases and 1 base, there was a span of 6 bases. This CDR3 has 13 residues. The CDR3 reads CASSRGNTGELFF. Written as DNA, the CDR3 is TGTGCCAGCTCCAGGGGGAACACCGGGGAGCTGTTTTTT.

The chain carries TRBV5-1 and TRBJ2-7; tentatively, D is TRBD1 or TRBD2 (5 bases each). The V gene lost 0 bases and the J gene lost 3 bases, with 13 bases spanning the gap. CDR3 length: 15 amino acids. CDR1 is SGHRS, CDR2 YFSETQ, per germline. CDR3 DNA sequence: TGCGCCAGCAGCTTGGCGGGGCAGGGACGCTACGAGCAGTACTTC. As protein: CASSLAGQGRYEQYF.

The chain is built from TRBV4-3 and TRBJ2-7, with 9 bases identical to TRBD1. Germline-derived CDR1 and CDR2 are LGHNA and YSLEER. J was trimmed by 5 bases and V by 1 base; bases with no gene match: 9. The CDR3 spans 16 residues. CDR3 amino acids: CASSQVSDRGLHEQYV. The CDR3 DNA sequence: TGCGCCAGCAGCCAAGTTTCGGACAGGGGCCTTCACGAGCAGTACGTC.

At least ten counts were recorded for this clonotype. This chain links TRBV7-2 with TRBJ1-5; D ambiguous. Germline CDR1 SGHTA, CDR2 FQGNSA. Trimming left V 1 base short and J 13 bases short, with 11 bases between. This CDR3 spans 12 amino acids. The CDR3 spells CASSLGGLFQHF. The DNA of the CDR3 is TGTGCCAGCAGCTTAGGAGGGTTGTTTCAGCATTTT.

A few counts support this clonotype. The genes are TRBV19 and TRBJ2-1; the match to TRBD2 covers 7 bases. Looked up from germline, CDR1 is LNHDA and CDR2 is SQIVND (reference sequence). V lost 8 bases, J lost 1 base, and 8 bases stayed unmatched. This CDR3 spans 15 amino acids. In nucleotides, the CDR3 is TGTGCCAGTCTCCAGGCTAGCGGTTCCTACAATGAGCAGTTCTTC. As protein: CASLQASGSYNEQFF.

J is TRBJ2-3 and V is TRBV7-6, with 8 bases matching TRBD2. The V and J ends lost 5 bases and 2 bases, in that order; junction bases with no gene match: 6. CDR1 and CDR2 from the germline V gene are SGHVS and FNYEAQ. The CDR3 is 15 residues long. CDR3 in DNA: TGTGCCAGCAGCCCTGAGCGGGGGATCACAGATACGCAGTATTTT. This codes for CASSPERGITDTQYF.

The chain joins TRBV6-1 to TRBJ1-5; D might be TRBD1 (6 bases). The CDR3 consists of 15 residues. Germline CDR1 and CDR2: MNHNS and SASEGT. V was shortened by 2 bases and J by 0 bases, with 8 bases between the two germline ends. The CDR3 DNA sequence: TGTGCCAGCAGTGAACGGGGGCCTAGCAATCAGCCCCAGCATTTT. It is translated as CASSERGPSNQPQHF.

V usage is TRBV4-3 and J usage is TRBJ2-7; 7 nucleotides line up with TRBD1. The CDR3 has 16 residues. J gave up 2 bases and V 0 bases, and 7 bases lay outside the gene matches. Per the germline V gene, CDR1 is LGHNA and CDR2 is YSLEER. CDR3 amino acids: CASSQDLGTEPYEQYV. CDR3 bases: TGCGCCAGCAGCCAAGATCTTGGGACAGAGCCCTACGAGCAGTACGTC.

This clonotype was counted only a few times. The chain uses TRBV4-3 and TRBJ2-7; possible D gene TRBD2, 5 bases. The CDR3 consists of 14 residues. Germline V gives CDR1 LGHNA, CDR2 YSLEER. The V gene lost 0 bases and the J gene lost 4 bases, with 10 bases spanning the gap. The CDR3 region is CASSQDGLGYEQYF. The CDR3 DNA sequence: TGCGCCAGCAGCCAAGATGGACTGGGTTACGAGCAGTACTTC.

This clonotype turned up a few times. CDR3 nucleotides: TGTGCCAGCAGCCAAGAAGAATCAAAGGTGAACTATGGCTACACCTTC. This encodes CASSQEESKVNYGYTF. The chain carries TRBV4-2 and TRBJ1-2; D is ambiguous. Germline V lookup: CDR1 LGHNA, CDR2 YNFKEQ. Trimming removed 0 bases from V and 2 bases from J, with 13 bases in between. This CDR3 is built from 16 residues.

This clonotype appeared a few times. The V and J genes are TRBV12-3 or TRBV12-4 and TRBJ2-7; the match to TRBD1 covers 8 bases. This CDR3 comprises 17 residues. The V gene end was trimmed by 3 bases and the J gene end by 6 bases; junction bases not matched to a gene: 16. CDR3 loop: CASSLSLDRAHGVEQYF. DNA for the CDR3: TGTGCCAGCAGTTTGTCGCTGGACAGGGCCCATGGGGTCGAGCAGTACTTC.

The chain combines TRBV4-1 with TRBJ2-7; 7 nucleotides match TRBD1. From germline, CDR1 is MGHRA and CDR2 YSYEKL. The V segment lost 0 bases and the J segment 1 base; nucleotides outside the gene matches: 12. This CDR3 contains 18 residues. CDR3 nucleotide sequence: TGCGCCAGCAGCCAAGATACGAGTTCGCCGACAGGGTCCTACGAGCAGTACTTC. It encodes CASSQDTSSPTGSYEQYF.